This TCR beta chain was observed in a study of response to subunit inactivated influenza vaccine. One entry per CDR3 protein, called by TCRdb with MiXCR from the RT-PCR reads. Of about 570,000 distinct CDR3 sequences in the sample, approximately 10% were seen once. Germline assignment: CDR1 LNHDA and CDR2 SQIVND (reference sequence). V was trimmed by 4 bases and J by 11 bases, leaving 14 bases between them. CDR3 length: 13 amino acids. This clonotype came up many times. These data also featured in a second study, about T cells expressing NK-cell markers. As that study records: In generating TCR beta cDNA, 5'RACE template switching with UMIs was used.

The specimen comprised PBMCs from blood, sampled on the day of vaccination. The V call is TRBV19, the J call TRBJ2-2; D is possibly TRBD2 (6 bases). The receptor's source is a man aged 50-60 years who received an inactivated influenza vaccine. The CDR3 here is CASSTKGLGELFF. The CDR3 DNA reads TGTGCCAGTAGTACAAAGGGACTGGGAGAGCTGTTTTTT.